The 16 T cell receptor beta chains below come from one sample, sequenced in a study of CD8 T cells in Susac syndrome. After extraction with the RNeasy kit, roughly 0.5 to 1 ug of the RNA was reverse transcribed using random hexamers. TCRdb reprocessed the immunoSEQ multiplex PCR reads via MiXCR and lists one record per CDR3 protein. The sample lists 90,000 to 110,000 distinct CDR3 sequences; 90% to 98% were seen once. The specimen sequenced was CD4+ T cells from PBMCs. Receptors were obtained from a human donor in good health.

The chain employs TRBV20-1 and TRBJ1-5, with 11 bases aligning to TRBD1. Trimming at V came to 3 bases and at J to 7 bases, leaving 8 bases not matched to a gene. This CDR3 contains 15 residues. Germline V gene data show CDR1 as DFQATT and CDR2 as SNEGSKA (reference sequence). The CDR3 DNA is TGCAGTGCTAGTGCCGGGACAGGGGGAAGACAGCCCCAGCATTTT. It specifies CSASAGTGGRQPQHF.

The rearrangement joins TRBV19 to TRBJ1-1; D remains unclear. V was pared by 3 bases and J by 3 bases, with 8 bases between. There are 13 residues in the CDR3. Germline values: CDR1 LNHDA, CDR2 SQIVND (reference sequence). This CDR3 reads CASSIQTDTEAFF. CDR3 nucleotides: TGTGCCAGTAGTATCCAGACGGACACTGAAGCTTTCTTT.

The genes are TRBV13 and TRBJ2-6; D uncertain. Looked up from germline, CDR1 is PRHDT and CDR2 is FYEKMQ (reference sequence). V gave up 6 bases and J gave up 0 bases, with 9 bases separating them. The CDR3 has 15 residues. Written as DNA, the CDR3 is TGTGCCAGCAGGGAACTGGGCTCTGGGGCCAACGTCCTGACTTTC. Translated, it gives CASRELGSGANVLTF.

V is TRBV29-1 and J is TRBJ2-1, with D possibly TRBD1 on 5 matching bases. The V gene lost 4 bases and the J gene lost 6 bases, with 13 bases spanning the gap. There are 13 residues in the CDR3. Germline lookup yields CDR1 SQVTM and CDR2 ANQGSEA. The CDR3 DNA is TGCAGCGTTGGGGGCAGGAACATCAATGAGCAGTTCTTC. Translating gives CSVGGRNINEQFF.

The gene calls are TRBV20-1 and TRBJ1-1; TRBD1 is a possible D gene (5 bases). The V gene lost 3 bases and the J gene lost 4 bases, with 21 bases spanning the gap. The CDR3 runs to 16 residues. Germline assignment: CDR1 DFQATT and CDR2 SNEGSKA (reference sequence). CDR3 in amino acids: CSASEAGHIDSTEAFF. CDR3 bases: TGCAGTGCTAGCGAGGCAGGGCATATCGATAGCACTGAAGCTTTCTTT.

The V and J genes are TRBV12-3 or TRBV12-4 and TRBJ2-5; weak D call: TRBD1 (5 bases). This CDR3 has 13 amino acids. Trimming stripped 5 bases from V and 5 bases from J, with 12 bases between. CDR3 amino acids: CASSPDRRETQYF. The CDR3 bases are TGTGCCAGCAGTCCTGACAGAAGGGAGACCCAGTACTTC.

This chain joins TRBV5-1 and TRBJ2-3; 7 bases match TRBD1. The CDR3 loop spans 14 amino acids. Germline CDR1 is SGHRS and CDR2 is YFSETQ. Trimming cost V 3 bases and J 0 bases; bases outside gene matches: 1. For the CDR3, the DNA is TGCGCCAGCAGCTCGGACAGGAGCACAGATACGCAGTATTTT. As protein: CASSSDRSTDTQYF.

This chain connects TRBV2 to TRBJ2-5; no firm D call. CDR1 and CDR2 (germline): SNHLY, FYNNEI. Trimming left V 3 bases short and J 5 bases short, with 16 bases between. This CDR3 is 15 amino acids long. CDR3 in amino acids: CASSDRAARSETQYF. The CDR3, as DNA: TGTGCCAGCAGTGATAGGGCGGCTAGGTCGGAGACCCAGTACTTC.

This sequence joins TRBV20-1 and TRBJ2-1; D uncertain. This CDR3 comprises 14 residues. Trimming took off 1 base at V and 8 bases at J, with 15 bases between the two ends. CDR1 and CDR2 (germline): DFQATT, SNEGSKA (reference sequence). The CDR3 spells CSARAGLNGHEQFF. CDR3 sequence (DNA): TGCAGTGCTAGAGCAGGCCTCAACGGACATGAGCAGTTCTTC.

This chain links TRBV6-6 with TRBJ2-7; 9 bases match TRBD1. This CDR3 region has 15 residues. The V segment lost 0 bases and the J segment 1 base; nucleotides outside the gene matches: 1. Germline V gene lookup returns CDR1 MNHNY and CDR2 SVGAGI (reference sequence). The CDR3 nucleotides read TGTGCCAGCAGTTACTCACAGGGGGCTTCCTACGAGCAGTACTTC. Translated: CASSYSQGASYEQYF.

CDR3 sequence reads: CASSLAGYNSPLHF. CDR3 in DNA: TGTGCCAGCAGCTTAGCAGGTTATAATTCACCCCTCCACTTT. The V and J genes are TRBV7-8 and TRBJ1-6; D is uncertain. The V end was cut by 0 bases, the J end by 4 bases, with 4 bases between. The length of the CDR3 is 14 residues. CDR1 is SGHVS, CDR2 FQNEAQ, per germline.

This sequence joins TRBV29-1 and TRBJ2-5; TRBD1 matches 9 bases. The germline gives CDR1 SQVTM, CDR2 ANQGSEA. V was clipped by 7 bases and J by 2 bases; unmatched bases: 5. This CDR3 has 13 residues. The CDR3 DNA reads TGCAGCGCCGACAGGGGGGGACAAGAGACCCAGTACTTC. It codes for CSADRGGQETQYF.

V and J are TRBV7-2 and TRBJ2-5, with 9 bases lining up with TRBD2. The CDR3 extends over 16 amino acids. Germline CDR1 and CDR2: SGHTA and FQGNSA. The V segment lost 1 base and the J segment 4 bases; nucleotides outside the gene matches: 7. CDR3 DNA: TGTGCCAGCAGCTTAGGAAGCGCGGGAGGGATAGAGACCCAGTACTTC. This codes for CASSLGSAGGIETQYF.

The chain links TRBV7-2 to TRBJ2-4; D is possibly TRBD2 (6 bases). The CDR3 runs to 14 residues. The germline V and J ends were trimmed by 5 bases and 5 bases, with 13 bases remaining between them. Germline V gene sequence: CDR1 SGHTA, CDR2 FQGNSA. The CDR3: CASSRLGNQNIQYF. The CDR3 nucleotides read TGTGCCAGCAGCCGACTAGGGAATCAAAACATTCAGTACTTC.

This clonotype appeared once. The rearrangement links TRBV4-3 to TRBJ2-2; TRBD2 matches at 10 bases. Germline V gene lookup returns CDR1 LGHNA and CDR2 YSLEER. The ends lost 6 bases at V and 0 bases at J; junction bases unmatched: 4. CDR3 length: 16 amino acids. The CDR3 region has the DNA TGCGCCAGCAGTCTACTAGCGGGGCCGAACACCGGGGAGCTGTTTTTT. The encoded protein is CASSLLAGPNTGELFF.

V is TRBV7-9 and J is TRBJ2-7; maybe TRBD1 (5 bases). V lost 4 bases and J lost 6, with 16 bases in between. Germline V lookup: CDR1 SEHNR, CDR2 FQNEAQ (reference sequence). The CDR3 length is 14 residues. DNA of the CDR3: TGTGCCAGCAGCTCCCGCAGGGAAACGGGCGAGCAGTACTTC. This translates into CASSSRRETGEQYF.